Below, 20 T cell receptor beta chains from the same sample are listed, as sequenced in a study of persistence of HIV-infected CD4 T cells. Sequencing used immunoSEQ version 4 in survey mode. Sequencing was performed with immunoSEQ multiplex PCR; in TCRdb, only in-frame clones are kept and a portion is missing. The sample lists about 36,000 clones, around 86% occurring once. An overlapping HIV-1 Gag peptide pool stimulated these cells at approximately 1 ug/peptide/mL. CD40L-negative CD69-negative CD45RO-high memory CD4+ T cells were sorted as populations depleted of antigen-responding cells. Antigen specificity for these receptors is unknown. Sequencing used cultured CD4+ T cells from PBMCs, obtained from a patient who received antiretroviral therapy. The receptors originated from an adult with HIV. The donor label of this sample is uncertain.

The chain has TRBV18 and TRBJ2-7; 9 nucleotides line up with TRBD2. The CDR3 runs 14 residues. Trimming took 1 base from V and 5 from J; bases not matched to a gene: 3. Germline loops: CDR1 KGHSH, CDR2 LQKENI. This CDR3 reads CASSPLLAGNEQYF. The DNA of the CDR3 is TGTGCCAGCTCACCACTACTAGCGGGCAACGAGCAGTACTTC.

This clone appeared once. CDR3 in DNA: TGTGCCAGCAGCACTATTACAGGAGATAATGAAAAACTGTTTTTT. Protein: CASSTITGDNEKLFF. V usage is TRBV2 and J usage is TRBJ1-4; perhaps TRBD1 as D (5 bases). Germline V gives CDR1 SNHLY, CDR2 FYNNEI. Trimming removed 6 bases from V and 4 bases from J, with 15 bases in between. The CDR3 length is 15 residues.

The chain employs TRBV5-6 and TRBJ1-2; maybe TRBD1 (5 bases). Germline-derived CDR1 and CDR2 are SGHDT and YYEEEE. The CDR3 length is 15 residues. The V and J ends lost 3 bases and 8 bases respectively, with 20 bases between them. CDR3 nucleotide sequence: TGTGCCAGCAGCTGGGGTGGCAGGGTGCTTGGCGGCTACACCTTC. Its protein product is CASSWGGRVLGGYTF.

This chain uses TRBV27 with TRBJ1-2; no reliable D call. Germline V gives CDR1 MNHEY, CDR2 SMNVEV (reference sequence). Trimming pared 0 bases from V and 8 bases from J, leaving 13 bases between. The CDR3 spans 14 residues. CDR3 sequence reads: CASSLSGLSGGYTF. In DNA form, the CDR3 reads TGTGCCAGCAGTTTATCCGGGCTATCGGGGGGCTACACCTTC.

This chain links TRBV24-1 with TRBJ2-3; tentatively, D is TRBD1 or TRBD2 (7 bases each). V was pared by 9 bases and J by 5 bases, with 17 bases between. This CDR3 has 14 amino acids. The V gene's germline CDR1 is KGHDR and CDR2 SFDVKD. The CDR3 coding sequence is TGTGCCACCTCCCGTTCCAGGGGGGGAGATACGCAGTATTTT. Its translation: CATSRSRGGDTQYF.

The V gene is TRBV2, the J gene TRBJ2-2; D possibly corresponds to TRBD2 (6 bases). Deletions cut 7 bases from V and 0 bases from J, with 9 bases between. This CDR3 has 14 residues. Germline CDR1 SNHLY, CDR2 FYNNEI. CDR3 sequence (DNA): TGTGCCAGCACGGGACTCGCGAACACCGGGGAGCTGTTTTTT. Translated: CASTGLANTGELFF. The whole variable domain, filled in from reference TRBV2 and TRBJ2-2, reads EPEVTQTPSHQVTQMGQEVILRCVPISNHLYFYWYRQILGQKVEFLVSFYNNEISEKSEIFDDQFSVERPDGSNFTLKIRSTKLEDSAMYFCASTGLANTGELFFGEGSRLTVL.

This sequence joins TRBV2 and TRBJ1-1; a possible D gene is TRBD1 (5 bases). Germline V gives CDR1 SNHLY, CDR2 FYNNEI. The V end was cut by 7 bases, the J end by 0 bases, with 15 bases between. The CDR3 covers 15 residues. The CDR3 DNA reads TGTGCCAGCACCCCGACAGAACCGATGAACACTGAAGCTTTCTTT. Its protein is CASTPTEPMNTEAFF.

For the CDR3, the DNA is TGTGCCAGCCACCTAGGGTCGAATACGCAGTATTTT. Protein sequence: CASHLGSNTQYF. The chain has TRBV6-5 and TRBJ2-3; the D is unclear. V lost 8 bases, J lost 7 bases, and 13 bases lay in between. This CDR3 comprises 12 residues. Germline CDR1 reads MNHEY; CDR2 reads SVGAGI.

This sequence joins TRBV27 and TRBJ1-1, with 10 bases identical to TRBD1. V was pared by 6 bases and J by 2 bases, with 9 bases of the junction left unmatched. Germline CDR1 and CDR2: MNHEY and SMNVEV (reference sequence). CDR3 length: 16 amino acids. The CDR3 nucleotides are TGTGCCAGCAGACAGACAGGGGGCCTCCCTAACACTGAAGCTTTCTTT. Translation gives CASRQTGGLPNTEAFF.

This clone was counted a few times. The chain joins TRBV5-1 to TRBJ2-1, with 9 positions matching TRBD2. The V gene end was trimmed by 4 bases and the J gene end by 5 bases; junction bases not matched to a gene: 7. Germline lookup yields CDR1 SGHRS and CDR2 YFSETQ. The CDR3 has 15 amino acids. In DNA, the CDR3 is TGCGCCAGCAGCGAAATAGCGGGGGCAAACAATGAGCAGTTCTTC. Translating gives CASSEIAGANNEQFF. Filled out from reference TRBV5-1 and TRBJ2-1, the complete variable domain reads KAGVTQTPRYLIKTRGQQVTLSCSPISGHRSVSWYQQTPGQGLQFLFEYFSETQRNKGNFPGRFSGRQFSNSRSEMNVSTLELGDSALYLCASSEIAGANNEQFFGPGTRLTVL.

This chain links TRBV5-1 with TRBJ2-1; TRBD2 might be the D (6 bases). The V end was cut by 1 base, the J end by 0 bases, with 8 bases between. From germline, CDR1 is SGHRS and CDR2 YFSETQ. The CDR3 consists of 15 residues. The CDR3 protein is CASSLRGSSYNEQFF. Written as DNA, the CDR3 is TGCGCCAGCAGCTTGCGGGGGAGCTCCTACAATGAGCAGTTCTTC. Together with reference TRBV5-1 and TRBJ2-1, the CDR3 gives the full variable domain: KAGVTQTPRYLIKTRGQQVTLSCSPISGHRSVSWYQQTPGQGLQFLFEYFSETQRNKGNFPGRFSGRQFSNSRSEMNVSTLELGDSALYLCASSLRGSSYNEQFFGPGTRLTVL.

The rearrangement uses TRBV7-2 and TRBJ2-1; maybe TRBD2 (6 bases). The CDR3 has 13 residues. CDR1 is SGHTA, CDR2 FQGNSA, per germline. Deletions cut 3 bases from V and 8 bases from J, with 11 bases between. CDR3 DNA: TGTGCCAGCAGCTTCCCATGGGGGGATGAGCAGTTCTTC. Its protein product is CASSFPWGDEQFF.

This chain joins TRBV5-1 and TRBJ1-1; possible D gene TRBD1, 5 bases. Germline V gives CDR1 SGHRS, CDR2 YFSETQ. V dropped 3 bases and J dropped 4 bases, with 16 bases sitting between them. The CDR3 runs 15 residues. The CDR3 sequence: CASSSQRGRGTEAFF. CDR3 in DNA: TGCGCCAGCAGCTCCCAGCGGGGGAGGGGCACTGAAGCTTTCTTT.

The rearrangement links TRBV6-5 to TRBJ1-1; D call uncertain. Germline CDR1 is MNHEY and CDR2 is SVGAGI. Trimming stripped 5 bases from V and 1 base from J, with 11 bases between. This CDR3 has 14 residues. The CDR3 here is CASSTPMGNTEAFF. The CDR3 bases are TGTGCCAGCAGTACGCCAATGGGGAACACTGAAGCTTTCTTT.

This chain joins TRBV6-5 and TRBJ2-3; TRBD2 agrees at 7 bases. The germline gives CDR1 MNHEY, CDR2 SVGAGI. J lost 9 bases, V lost 4 bases, and 7 bases had no gene match. CDR3 size: 13 residues. The CDR3 DNA follows: TGTGCCAGCAGTTCGGGGACTATCGGAACGCAGTATTTT. Translated: CASSSGTIGTQYF.

The chain recombines TRBV6-5 with TRBJ1-5; 10 bases match TRBD1. The CDR3 has 14 residues. J gave up 5 bases and V 8 bases, and 6 bases lay outside the gene matches. The germline CDR1 and CDR2 sequences are MNHEY and SVGAGI. CDR3 sequence: CASGRQGAYQPQHF. The CDR3 DNA sequence: TGTGCCAGCGGAAGACAGGGGGCTTATCAGCCCCAGCATTTT.

This chain connects TRBV29-1 to TRBJ1-1; D gene unclear. The V and J ends lost 3 bases and 3 bases respectively, with 8 bases between them. Germline V gene data show CDR1 as SQVTM and CDR2 as ANQGSEA. CDR3 length equals 12 residues. CDR3 DNA: TGCAGCGTTGACCGGGTCGACACTGAAGCTTTCTTT. Translation: CSVDRVDTEAFF.

The chain recombines TRBV9 with TRBJ2-7; 8 bases map to TRBD1. CDR1 SGDLS and CDR2 YYNGEE come from the germline V gene. There are 17 residues in the CDR3. Unmatched junction bases numbered 16, after V lost 2 bases and J lost 6 bases. CDR3 amino acids: CASSVHQPQGEVSEQYF. The CDR3 DNA reads as TGTGCCAGCAGCGTGCACCAGCCACAGGGGGAGGTTAGCGAGCAGTACTTC.

The V call is TRBV7-8, the J call TRBJ2-2; D unclear. The germline V gene encodes CDR1 SGHVS and CDR2 FQNEAQ. There are 17 residues in the CDR3. Trimming shortened V by 0 bases and J by 0 bases, and 11 bases separated the two germline ends. The CDR3 DNA follows: TGTGCCAGCAGCTTAGCGCGGTGGTTCGCGAACACCGGGGAGCTGTTTTTT. Its translation is CASSLARWFANTGELFF.

There are a few counts of this clone. The V and J genes are TRBV4-1 and TRBJ1-1; unclear D gene. The CDR3 is 14 amino acids. The V gene's germline CDR1 is MGHRA and CDR2 YSYEKL. V lost 0 bases and J lost 6, with 11 bases in between. CDR3 in DNA: TGCGCCAGCAGCCAAGAGCGGTCGGCGCCTGAAGCTTTCTTT. Its protein product is CASSQERSAPEAFF.